These 18 T cell receptor beta chains were sequenced from one sample in a study of cytomegalovirus exposure and HLA in healthy donors. The PCR used 60 Vbeta and 13 Jbeta primers. The method was immunoSEQ multiplex PCR; TCRdb's version includes in-frame clones alone and lacks a portion of them. The sample has more than 95,000 clones; over 9% are singletons. The sample consisted of PBMCs. The receptors were sampled from a man between 40 and 49 years old in good health and CMV-seropositive.

This clone was seen only a few times. The V gene is TRBV2, the J gene TRBJ1-5; a weak D match, TRBD1 (5 bases). V was pared by 2 bases and J by 0 bases, with 8 bases between. The CDR3 totals 15 residues. CDR1 and CDR2 (germline): SNHLY, FYNNEI. The CDR3, as DNA: TGTGCCAGCAGTGAAAGGGGATATAGCAATCAGCCCCAGCATTTT. It encodes CASSERGYSNQPQHF.

In its sample, this clone was seen a few times. V gene TRBV5-4 combines with J gene TRBJ2-5; 8 bases line up with TRBD1. There are 15 residues in the CDR3. After removal of 1 base from V and 3 bases from J, the junction contained 5 bases not matched to a gene. Germline V gene data show CDR1 as SGHNT and CDR2 as YYREEE (reference sequence). Here the CDR3 reads CASSLRAGGKETQYF. As DNA, the CDR3 is TGTGCCAGCAGCTTGAGGGCAGGGGGCAAAGAGACCCAGTACTTC. Looking up the rest from reference TRBV5-4 and TRBJ2-5 gives the full variable domain: ETGVTQSPTHLIKTRGQQVTLRCSSQSGHNTVSWYQQALGQGPQFIFQYYREEENGRGNFPPRFSGLQFPNYSSELNVNALELDDSALYLCASSLRAGGKETQYFGPGTRLLVL.

This sequence joins TRBV28 and TRBJ1-1, with 7 positions matching TRBD1. Germline assignment: CDR1 MDHEN and CDR2 SYDVKM. The CDR3 has 14 residues. Trimming at V came to 6 bases and at J to 4 bases, leaving 8 bases not matched to a gene. The CDR3 DNA follows: TGTGCCAGCAGGTACAGGGGTAAGGGCACTGAAGCTTTCTTT. It codes for CASRYRGKGTEAFF.

This clone was seen a few times. The chain combines TRBV11-3 with TRBJ2-2, with D maybe TRBD2 (6 bases). The CDR3 consists of 14 residues. Trimming removed 4 bases at V and 4 bases at J, with 10 bases between. Germline assignment: CDR1 SGHNT and CDR2 YENEEA. The CDR3, as DNA: TGTGCCAGCAGCTCTGGGGGGACCACCGGGGAGCTGTTTTTT. Translating it yields CASSSGGTTGELFF.

This clone was counted between two and nine times. The chain links TRBV14 to TRBJ2-1; tentatively, D is TRBD2 (6 bases). CDR3 length: 17 amino acids. V was pared by 1 base and J by 3 bases, with 16 bases between. Germline loops: CDR1 SGHDN, CDR2 FVKESK. The CDR3 coding sequence is TGTGCCAGCAGCCAAGTAGCGGCAGTTGTTAGCTACAATGAGCAGTTCTTC. Protein product: CASSQVAAVVSYNEQFF.

The V and J genes are TRBV5-5 and TRBJ2-7; D might be TRBD2 (6 bases). V was trimmed by 7 bases and J by 0 bases, leaving 14 bases between them. CDR3 size: 14 residues. The germline V gene encodes CDR1 SGHKS and CDR2 YYEKEE (reference sequence). The CDR3 region is CASSPQGGSYEQYF. The DNA of the CDR3 is TGTGCCAGCTCCCCCCAGGGAGGCTCCTACGAGCAGTACTTC.

This clone was counted a few times. The chain couples TRBV6-5 to TRBJ2-7; a weak D match, TRBD1 (6 bases). Germline V lookup: CDR1 MNHEY, CDR2 SVGAGI. CDR3 size: 13 residues. With 5 bases removed from V and 5 bases from J, the gap between germline ends came to 13 bases. The CDR3 DNA follows: TGTGCCAGCAGTCTCGTTGCAGGGGACGAGCAGTACTTC. It yields the protein CASSLVAGDEQYF.

The rearrangement uses TRBV7-2 and TRBJ2-5; TRBD1 matches 7 bases. In germline, CDR1 is SGHTA, CDR2 FQGNSA. The CDR3 is 13 residues long. The ends lost 6 bases at V and 1 base at J; junction bases unmatched: 2. The CDR3 DNA follows: TGTGCCAGCAGTAGACAGGGCCAAGAGACCCAGTACTTC. This gives the protein CASSRQGQETQYF.

The V gene is TRBV10-3, the J gene TRBJ1-2; no definite D call. Germline-derived CDR1 and CDR2 are ENHRY and SYGVKD. V shed 2 bases and J shed 2 bases, with 6 bases lying between them. This CDR3 spans 13 amino acids. For the CDR3, the DNA is TGTGCCATCAGTGAGACGGAGAACTATGGCTACACCTTC. Protein: CAISETENYGYTF.

This chain connects TRBV28 to TRBJ2-7, with 7 bases aligning to TRBD1. In germline, CDR1 is MDHEN, CDR2 SYDVKM. This CDR3 region has 15 residues. V shed 6 bases, J shed 2 bases, and the junction held 10 bases outside the gene matches. In DNA form, the CDR3 reads TGTGCCAGCAGATCAGGGGGTCGTCTCGCCTACGAGCAGTACTTC. Translating it yields CASRSGGRLAYEQYF.

This rearrangement joins TRBV30 to TRBJ1-2, with D maybe TRBD1 (6 bases). Trimming removed 2 bases at V and 4 bases at J, with 8 bases between. Germline loops: CDR1 GTSNPN, CDR2 SVGIG (reference sequence). The CDR3 extends over 12 amino acids. The CDR3, as DNA: TGTGCCTGGAGTATAGGGGGCTATGGCTACACCTTC. This translates into CAWSIGGYGYTF.

The chain is built from TRBV4-1 and TRBJ2-1; possibly TRBD2 for D (6 bases). V was pared by 1 base and J by 10 bases, with 17 bases between. Germline CDR1 MGHRA, CDR2 YSYEKL. This CDR3 is 15 amino acids long. The chain's CDR3 is CASSQAGVLQEEQFF. The CDR3 region has the DNA TGCGCCAGCAGCCAAGCGGGGGTCTTACAGGAAGAGCAGTTCTTC.

This clone was observed a handful of times. This chain joins TRBV19 and TRBJ2-3; D possibly corresponds to TRBD2 (6 bases). Trimming took 11 bases from V and 2 from J, leaving 14 bases between them. Germline CDR1 and CDR2: LNHDA and SQIVND (reference sequence). The CDR3 is 13 amino acids. The CDR3 DNA reads as TGTGCCTCGCGGGGCGGGAACACAGATACGCAGTATTTT. It codes for CASRGGNTDTQYF. Using reference TRBV19 and TRBJ2-3 for the parts outside the CDR3, the full variable domain is DGGITQSPKYLFRKEGQNVTLSCEQNLNHDAMYWYRQDPGQGLRLIYYSQIVNDFQKGDIAEGYSVSREKKESFPLTVTSAQKNPTAFYLCASRGGNTDTQYFGPGTRLTVL.

This clone showed up just a few times. V usage is TRBV29-1 and J usage is TRBJ2-7; 7 bases are shared with TRBD2. This CDR3 is built from 15 residues. The trim removed 0 bases at V and 5 bases at J, leaving 10 bases unmatched. Germline assignment: CDR1 SQVTM and CDR2 ANQGSEA. The CDR3 sequence: CSVEDRIAGFNEQYF. CDR3 in DNA: TGCAGCGTTGAAGATCGAATAGCGGGCTTCAACGAGCAGTACTTC.

A few counts support this clone. Different DNA sequences within this sample yield the same CDR3. The chain is built from TRBV6-1 and TRBJ1-5; D call uncertain. Germline CDR1 is MNHNS and CDR2 is SASEGT. V was pared by 11 bases and J by 0 bases, with 14 bases between. The CDR3 runs to 14 residues. The CDR3 coding sequence is TGTGCCTCACTCTTTGGACTTAGCAATCAGCCCCAGCATTTT. Protein: CASLFGLSNQPQHF.

This clone was picked up a small number of times. The chain carries TRBV4-1 and TRBJ1-2, with D possibly matching TRBD1 (5 bases). This CDR3 comprises 17 residues. The germline V and J ends were trimmed by 2 bases and 1 base, with 17 bases remaining between them. Germline V lookup: CDR1 MGHRA, CDR2 YSYEKL. The CDR3: CASSQSLSGTVNYGYTF. CDR3 in DNA: TGCGCCAGCAGCCAAAGTCTGTCTGGGACTGTTAACTATGGCTACACCTTC.

This clone has a handful of counts. V and J are TRBV28 and TRBJ1-4; 7 nucleotides line up with TRBD1. The CDR3 loop spans 14 amino acids. Germline lookup yields CDR1 MDHEN and CDR2 SYDVKM. V shed 6 bases, J shed 7 bases, and the junction held 8 bases outside the gene matches. The CDR3 region has the DNA TGTGCCAGCAGCTTACAGGGGAGATTTGAAAAACTGTTTTTT. Protein: CASSLQGRFEKLFF.

The chain has TRBV11-3 and TRBJ1-1; D may be TRBD1 (5 bases). The CDR3 runs 16 residues. V dropped 5 bases and J dropped 2 bases, with 18 bases sitting between them. Germline V CDR1 and CDR2: SGHNT, YENEEA. This CDR3 reads CASSEYQDTKNTEAFF. CDR3 DNA: TGTGCCAGCAGCGAATATCAGGACACGAAAAACACTGAAGCTTTCTTT.